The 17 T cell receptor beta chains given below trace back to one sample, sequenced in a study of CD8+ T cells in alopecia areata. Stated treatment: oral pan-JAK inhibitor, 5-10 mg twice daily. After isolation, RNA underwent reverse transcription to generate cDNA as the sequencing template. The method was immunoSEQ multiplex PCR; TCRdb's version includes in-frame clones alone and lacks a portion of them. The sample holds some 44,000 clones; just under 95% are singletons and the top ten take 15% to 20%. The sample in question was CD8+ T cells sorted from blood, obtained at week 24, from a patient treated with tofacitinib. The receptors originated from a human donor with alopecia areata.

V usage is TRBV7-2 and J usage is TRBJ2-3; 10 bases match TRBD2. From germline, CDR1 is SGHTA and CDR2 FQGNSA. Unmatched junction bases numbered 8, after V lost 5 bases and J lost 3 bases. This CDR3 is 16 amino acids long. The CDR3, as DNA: TGTGCCAGCAGCCAGACCTTAGCGGGGGGAACAGATACGCAGTATTTT. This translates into CASSQTLAGGTDTQYF.

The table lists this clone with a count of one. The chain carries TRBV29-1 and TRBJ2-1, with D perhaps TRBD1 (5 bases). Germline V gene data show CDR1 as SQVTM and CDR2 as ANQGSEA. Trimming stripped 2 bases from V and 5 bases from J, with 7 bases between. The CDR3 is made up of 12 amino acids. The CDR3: CSVERRDNEQFF. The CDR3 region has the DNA TGCAGCGTTGAACGCAGGGACAATGAGCAGTTCTTC.

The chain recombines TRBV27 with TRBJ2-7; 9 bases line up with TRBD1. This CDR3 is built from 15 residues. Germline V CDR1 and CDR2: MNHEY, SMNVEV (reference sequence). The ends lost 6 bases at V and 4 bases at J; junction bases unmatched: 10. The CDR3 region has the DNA TGTGCCAGCAGCCCTAGGGGGACAGGGTCGTACGAGCAGTACTTC. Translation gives CASSPRGTGSYEQYF.

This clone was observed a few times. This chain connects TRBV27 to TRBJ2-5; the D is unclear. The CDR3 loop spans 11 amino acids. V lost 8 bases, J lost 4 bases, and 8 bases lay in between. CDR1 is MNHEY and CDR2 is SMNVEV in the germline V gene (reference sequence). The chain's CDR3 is CASSEGETQYF. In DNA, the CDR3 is TGTGCCAGCTCGGAAGGAGAGACCCAGTACTTC.

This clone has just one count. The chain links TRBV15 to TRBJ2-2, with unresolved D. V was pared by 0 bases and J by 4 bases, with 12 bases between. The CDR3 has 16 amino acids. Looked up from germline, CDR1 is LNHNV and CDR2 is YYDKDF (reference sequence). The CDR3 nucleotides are TGTGCCACCAGCAGAGATCAATTAGGGTTCACCGGGGAGCTGTTTTTT. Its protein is CATSRDQLGFTGELFF. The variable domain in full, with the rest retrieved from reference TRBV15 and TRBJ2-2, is DAMVIQNPRYQVTQFGKPVTLSCSQTLNHNVMYWYQQKSSQAPKLLFHYYDKDFNNEADTPDNFQSRRPNTSFCFLDIRSPGLGDTAMYLCATSRDQLGFTGELFFGEGSRLTVL.

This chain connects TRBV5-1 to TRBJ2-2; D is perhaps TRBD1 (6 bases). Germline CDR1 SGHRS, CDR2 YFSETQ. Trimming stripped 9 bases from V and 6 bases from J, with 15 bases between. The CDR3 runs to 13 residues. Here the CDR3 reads CANLDRRAGELFF. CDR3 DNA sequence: TGCGCCAACTTGGACAGACGAGCCGGGGAGCTGTTTTTT.

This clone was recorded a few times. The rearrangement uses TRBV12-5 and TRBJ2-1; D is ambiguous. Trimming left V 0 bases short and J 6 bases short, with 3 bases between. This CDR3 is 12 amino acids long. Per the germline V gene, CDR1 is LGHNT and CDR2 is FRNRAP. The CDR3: CASGLVSNEQFF. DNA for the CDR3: TGTGCTAGTGGTTTGGTCTCCAATGAGCAGTTCTTC.

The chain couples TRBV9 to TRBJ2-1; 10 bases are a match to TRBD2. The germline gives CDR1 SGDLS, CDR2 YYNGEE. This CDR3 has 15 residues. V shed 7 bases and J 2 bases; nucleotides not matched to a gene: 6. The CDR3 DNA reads TGTGCCAGCTCCCAGAGCGGGGGGGCCTACAATGAGCAGTTCTTC. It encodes CASSQSGGAYNEQFF.

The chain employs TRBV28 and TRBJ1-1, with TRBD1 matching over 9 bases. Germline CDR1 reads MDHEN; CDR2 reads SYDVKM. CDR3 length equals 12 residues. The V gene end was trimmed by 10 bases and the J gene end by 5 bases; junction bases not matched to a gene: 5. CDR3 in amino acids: CAIQQGATEAFF. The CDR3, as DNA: TGTGCCATCCAACAGGGGGCGACTGAAGCTTTCTTT.

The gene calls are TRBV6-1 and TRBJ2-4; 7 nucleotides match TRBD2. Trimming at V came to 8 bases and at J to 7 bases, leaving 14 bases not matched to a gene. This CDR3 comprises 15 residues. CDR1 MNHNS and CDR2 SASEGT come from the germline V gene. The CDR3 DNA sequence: TGTGCCAGCGGTTCGCAGTCGGGGGGTGGGAACATTCAGTACTTC. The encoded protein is CASGSQSGGGNIQYF.

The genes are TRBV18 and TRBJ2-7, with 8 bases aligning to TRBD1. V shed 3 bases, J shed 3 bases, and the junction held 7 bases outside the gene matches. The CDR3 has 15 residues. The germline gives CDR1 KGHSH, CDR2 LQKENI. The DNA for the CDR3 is TGTGCCAGCTCACCGTCCGGGACAGGATTCTACGAGCAGTACTTC. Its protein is CASSPSGTGFYEQYF.

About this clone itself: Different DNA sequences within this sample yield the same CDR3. CDR3 nucleotides: TGTGCCAGTACTAGGGTCGCCCAACCTAACTATGGCTACACCTTC. This sequence encodes CASTRVAQPNYGYTF. V gene TRBV19 combines with J gene TRBJ1-2; D is uncertain. The ends were cut back, 7 bases at V and 0 bases at J, with 15 bases in the middle. The V gene's germline CDR1 is LNHDA and CDR2 SQIVND (reference sequence). The length of the CDR3 is 15 residues.

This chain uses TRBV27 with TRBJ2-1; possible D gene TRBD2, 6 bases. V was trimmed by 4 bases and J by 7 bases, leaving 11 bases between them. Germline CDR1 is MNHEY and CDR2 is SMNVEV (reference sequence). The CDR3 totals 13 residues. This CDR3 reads CASSSPAGNEQFF. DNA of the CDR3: TGTGCCAGCAGTTCCCCGGCGGGGAATGAGCAGTTCTTC.

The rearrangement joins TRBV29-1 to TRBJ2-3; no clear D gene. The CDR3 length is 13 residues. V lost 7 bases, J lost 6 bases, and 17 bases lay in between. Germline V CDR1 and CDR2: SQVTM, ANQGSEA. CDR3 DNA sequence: TGCAGCGCCCTAGGATGGGGTGATGATACGCAGTATTTT. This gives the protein CSALGWGDDTQYF.

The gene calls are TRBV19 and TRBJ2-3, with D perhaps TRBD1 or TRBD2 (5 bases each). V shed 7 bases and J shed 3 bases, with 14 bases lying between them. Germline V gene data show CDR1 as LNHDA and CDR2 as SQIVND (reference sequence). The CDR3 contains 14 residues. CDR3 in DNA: TGTGCCAGTAAGTTTGGCGAGGGGACAGATACGCAGTATTTT. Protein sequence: CASKFGEGTDTQYF.

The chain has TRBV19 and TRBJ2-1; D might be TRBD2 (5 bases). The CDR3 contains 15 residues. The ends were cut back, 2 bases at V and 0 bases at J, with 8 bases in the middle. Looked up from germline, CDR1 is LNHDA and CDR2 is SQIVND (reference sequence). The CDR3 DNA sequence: TGTGCCAGTAGTATACCGGGGAGCTCCTACAATGAGCAGTTCTTC. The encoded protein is CASSIPGSSYNEQFF.

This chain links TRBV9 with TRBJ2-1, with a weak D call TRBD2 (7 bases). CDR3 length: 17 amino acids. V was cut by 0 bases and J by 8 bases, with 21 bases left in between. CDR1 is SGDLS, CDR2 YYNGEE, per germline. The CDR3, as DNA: TGTGCCAGCAGCGTAGATCCCCGAAAGATAGGGGGGGATGAGCAGTTCTTC. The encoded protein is CASSVDPRKIGGDEQFF.